These 13 T cell receptor beta chains were sequenced from one sample in a study of shared clonotypes between healthy human individuals. Terminally differentiated effector memory CD45RA+ cells were excluded from the naive CD8 cells, which were CD45RO-negative and positively selected for CCR7. Repertoires were generated with immunoSEQ multiplex PCR, while TCRdb's copy carries only in-frame clones and drops some. The repertoire holds roughly 2.1 million clones, with under 95% as singletons. Material: naive CD8+ T cells from PBMCs. All receptors come from a man between 18 and 29 years old in good health. Some clones in this sample may be carry-over from other donors' samples.

CDR3 region: CASSQEGGGRGEAFF. The CDR3 DNA reads as TGTGCCAGCAGCCAAGAAGGTGGAGGGCGGGGAGAAGCTTTCTTT. The chain recombines TRBV4-2 with TRBJ1-1; no definite D call. CDR1 LGHNA and CDR2 YNFKEQ come from the germline V gene. V was cut by 0 bases and J by 8 bases, with 16 bases left in between. There are 15 residues in the CDR3.

This chain uses TRBV9 with TRBJ2-2; TRBD2 matches 10 bases. The CDR3 loop spans 16 amino acids. J gave up 6 bases and V 0 bases, and 5 bases lay outside the gene matches. Germline-derived CDR1 and CDR2 are SGDLS and YYNGEE. CDR3 residues: CASSVGSSGRPGELFF. CDR3 DNA: TGTGCCAGCAGCGTAGGAAGTAGCGGGAGGCCCGGGGAGCTGTTTTTT.

CDR3 protein: CASSQARGYNSPLHF. CDR3 sequence (DNA): TGCGCCAGCAGCCAGGCCAGGGGCTATAATTCACCCCTCCACTTT. This chain uses TRBV4-1 with TRBJ1-6; tentatively, D is TRBD1 (6 bases). Germline V gene data show CDR1 as MGHRA and CDR2 as YSYEKL. V was clipped by 3 bases and J by 3 bases, with 9 bases between them. This CDR3 comprises 15 residues.

The CDR3 loop is CASSQDRVPGNTIYF. The CDR3 bases are TGCGCCAGCAGCCAAGATCGGGTTCCTGGAAACACCATATATTTT. This chain joins TRBV4-3 and TRBJ1-3; D remains ambiguous. V lost 0 bases, J lost 2 bases, and 8 bases lay in between. Germline V gene lookup returns CDR1 LGHNA and CDR2 YSLEER. The CDR3 totals 15 residues.

The rearrangement joins TRBV9 to TRBJ1-4, with D unclear. The V gene lost 0 bases and the J gene lost 5 bases, with 11 bases spanning the gap. The CDR3 length is 15 residues. Germline assignment: CDR1 SGDLS and CDR2 YYNGEE. The CDR3 region is CASSVASGRNEKLFF. For the CDR3, the DNA is TGTGCCAGCAGCGTAGCTTCCGGGAGGAATGAAAAACTGTTTTTT.

The V call is TRBV15, the J call TRBJ2-3; no firm D call. Per germline, CDR1 LNHNV and CDR2 YYDKDF (reference sequence). CDR3 length: 15 amino acids. Between the trimmed V and J ends, which lost 1 base and 0 bases, there was a span of 8 bases. Here the CDR3 reads CATSRARFSTDTQYF. The CDR3 bases are TGTGCCACCAGCAGAGCTAGGTTTAGCACAGATACGCAGTATTTT.

The chain carries TRBV7-9 and TRBJ1-5, with D possibly being TRBD1 (6 bases). This CDR3 region has 16 residues. V gave up 5 bases and J gave up 1 base, with 15 bases separating them. Germline-derived CDR1 and CDR2 are SEHNR and FQNEAQ (reference sequence). The DNA for the CDR3 is TGTGCCAGCAGCATTTCAGGGGCAGCGAGCAATCAGCCCCAGCATTTT. This codes for CASSISGAASNQPQHF.

The chain combines TRBV2 with TRBJ2-5; 7 bases match TRBD2. Per germline, CDR1 SNHLY and CDR2 FYNNEI. Trimming at V came to 11 bases and at J to 1 base, leaving 7 bases not matched to a gene. The CDR3 consists of 13 residues. The CDR3: CAVPSGTQETQYF. Here the CDR3 DNA reads TGTGCCGTTCCTAGCGGTACCCAAGAGACCCAGTACTTC.

This chain connects TRBV11-2 to TRBJ2-7, with D perhaps TRBD1 or TRBD2 (5 bases each). The length of the CDR3 is 15 residues. Germline CDR1 SGHAT, CDR2 FQNNGV. Trimming pared 5 bases from V and 1 base from J, leaving 15 bases between. The CDR3 DNA follows: TGTGCCAGCAGCCCAAGAAGGGACGGTTCCTACGAGCAGTACTTC. Translation gives CASSPRRDGSYEQYF.

This rearrangement joins TRBV28 to TRBJ2-7; D is unresolved. The CDR3 length is 16 residues. Germline CDR1 reads MDHEN; CDR2 reads SYDVKM. The V end lost 4 bases, the J end lost 3 bases, and 19 bases lay between the germline ends. The CDR3 spells CASSSPYEAGLYEQYF. The CDR3 coding sequence is TGTGCCAGCAGTTCCCCATACGAGGCCGGTCTCTACGAGCAGTACTTC.

The V call is TRBV7-2, the J call TRBJ1-2, with D unclear. Per germline, CDR1 SGHTA and CDR2 FQGNSA. Trimming stripped 4 bases from V and 8 bases from J, with 14 bases between. The CDR3 spans 13 residues. The CDR3 spells CASSSHRSGGYTF. CDR3 coding DNA: TGTGCCAGCAGCTCCCACCGGTCTGGAGGCTACACCTTC.

The CDR3 nucleotides read TGTGCCACCCAGGAAGCGAACAATGAGCAGTTCTTC. Translated: CATQEANNEQFF. The gene calls are TRBV10-3 and TRBJ2-1, with D uncertain. Germline CDR1 and CDR2: ENHRY and SYGVKD. The CDR3 runs to 12 residues. Between the trimmed V and J ends, which lost 10 bases and 5 bases, there was a span of 12 bases.

This rearrangement joins TRBV5-6 to TRBJ2-4; TRBD1 aligns across 10 bases. Germline trimming cut 4 bases from V and 2 bases from J; bases unmatched to any gene: 9. Germline CDR1 is SGHDT and CDR2 is YYEEEE. This CDR3 has 17 amino acids. CDR3: CASSQPPGQGTKNIQYF. The CDR3 nucleotides are TGTGCCAGCAGCCAACCTCCGGGACAGGGGACCAAAAACATTCAGTACTTC.